This paragraph covers one TCR beta chain sequence. The CDR3 has 13 residues. Germline lookup yields CDR1 MNHEY and CDR2 SVGAGI. The V end lost 8 bases, the J end lost 1 base, and 12 bases lay between the germline ends. The sample is drawn from a study of blood T cell repertoires in COVID-19. Study as a whole: The United States, Italy and Spain provided the acute and convalescent COVID-19 samples. Sample material is recorded as cDNA or gDNA derived from T cells, B-cell-depleted T cells, or PBMCs.

In the original analysis: The authors estimated nucleated cell counts from reference gene primer amplification. TCRdb's table, derived via immunoSEQ multiplex PCR, lists solely in-frame clones and lacks some. The V and J calls and clone size were taken over from that table, and D and trimming were inferred from the DNA. Seen here are about 160,000 clones, 84% observed once, and the top ten hold 2.2%. Sequencing input: peripheral blood. The TCR originated in a man aged 65-85 years with acute or convalescent COVID-19. The chain carries TRBV6-5 and TRBJ2-7, with D tentatively TRBD1 (5 bases). The CDR3 protein is CASRPGPSYEQYF. The CDR3 DNA is TGTGCCAGCCGTCCAGGGCCTTCCTACGAGCAGTACTTC.